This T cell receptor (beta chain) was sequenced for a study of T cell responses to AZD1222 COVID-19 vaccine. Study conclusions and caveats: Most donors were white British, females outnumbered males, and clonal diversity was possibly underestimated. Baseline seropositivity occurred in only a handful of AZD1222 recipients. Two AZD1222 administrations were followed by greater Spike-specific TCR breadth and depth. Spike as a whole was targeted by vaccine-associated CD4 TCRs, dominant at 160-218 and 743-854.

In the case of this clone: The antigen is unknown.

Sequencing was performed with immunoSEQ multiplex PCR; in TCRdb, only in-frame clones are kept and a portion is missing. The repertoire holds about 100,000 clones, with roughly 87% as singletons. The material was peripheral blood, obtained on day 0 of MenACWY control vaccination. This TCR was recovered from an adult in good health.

CDR3 sequence (DNA): TGCGCCAGCAGCCAAGAAGGGACAGGGAAAAGAACTGAAGCTTTCTTT. Its protein is CASSQEGTGKRTEAFF. The chain recombines TRBV4-1 with TRBJ1-1; 9 nucleotides agree with TRBD1. CDR3 size: 16 residues. CDR1 and CDR2 (germline): MGHRA, YSYEKL. V trimming: 0 bases; J trimming: 5 bases; junction bases outside the gene matches: 7.